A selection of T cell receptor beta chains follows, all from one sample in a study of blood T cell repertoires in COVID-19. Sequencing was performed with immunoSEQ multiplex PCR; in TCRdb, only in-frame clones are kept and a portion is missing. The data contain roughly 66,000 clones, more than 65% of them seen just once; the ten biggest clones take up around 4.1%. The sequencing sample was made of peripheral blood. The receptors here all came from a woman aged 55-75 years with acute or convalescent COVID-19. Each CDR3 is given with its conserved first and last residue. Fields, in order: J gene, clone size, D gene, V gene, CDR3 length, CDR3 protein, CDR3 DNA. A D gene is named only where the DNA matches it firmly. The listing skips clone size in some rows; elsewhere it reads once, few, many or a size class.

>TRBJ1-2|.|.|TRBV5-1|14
CASSLEAGNYGYTF
TGCGCCAGCAGCTTGGAAGCGGGGAATTATGGCTACACCTTC
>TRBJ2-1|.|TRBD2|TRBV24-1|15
CATSDRLAGYNEQFF
TGTGCCACCAGTGATAGACTAGCGGGGTATAATGAGCAGTTCTTC
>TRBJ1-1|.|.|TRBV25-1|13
CASISNLNTEAFF
TGTGCCAGCATCAGTAATTTGAACACTGAAGCTTTCTTT
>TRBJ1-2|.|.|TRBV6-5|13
CASTRTANYGYTF
TGTGCCAGCACCCGGACAGCCAACTATGGCTACACCTTC
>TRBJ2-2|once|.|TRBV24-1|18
CATSDSSGEVTNTGELFF
TGTGCCACCAGTGATTCGTCCGGAGAGGTTACGAACACCGGGGAGCTGTTTTTT
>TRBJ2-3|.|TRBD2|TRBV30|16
CAWSVGLAGTTDTQYF
TGTGCCTGGAGTGTTGGCCTAGCGGGGACCACAGATACGCAGTATTTT
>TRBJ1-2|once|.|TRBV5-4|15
CASSLFISQGYGYTF
TGTGCCAGCAGCTTATTCATTAGTCAGGGCTATGGCTACACCTTC
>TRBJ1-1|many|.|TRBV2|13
CASGKDSPPGAFF
TGTGCCAGCGGGAAGGACTCCCCTCCGGGTGCTTTCTTT
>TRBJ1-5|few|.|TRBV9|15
CASSETAYSNQPQHF
TGTGCCAGCAGCGAGACAGCATATAGCAATCAGCCCCAGCATTTT
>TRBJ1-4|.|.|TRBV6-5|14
CASSRTASNEKLFF
TGTGCCAGCAGTCGGACTGCCTCTAATGAAAAACTGTTTTTT